Listed below are T cell receptor beta chains from one sample, sequenced in a study of blood T cell repertoires in COVID-19. Generated by immunoSEQ multiplex PCR, the TCRdb table keeps only in-frame clones and is missing some. The data contain about 68,000 clones, 80% to 90% of them singletons. Sequencing input: peripheral blood. The receptors stem from a man aged 50 to 59 with active COVID-19. Each CDR3 is given with its conserved first and last residue. Each record gives: CDR3 protein, J gene, V gene, D gene. The D gene is left open where the match is weak.

CASSQDGTPDQPQHF	TRBJ1-5	TRBV4-3	-
CASSPGQGAIWEVNGNTIYF	TRBJ1-3	TRBV5-4	TRBD1
CATRPGQGYEQYF	TRBJ2-7	TRBV7-9	TRBD1
CASRDGLAGAYEQYF	TRBJ2-7	TRBV2	TRBD2
CASMLQAYGYTF	TRBJ1-2	TRBV2	-
CAISESSGTYEQYF	TRBJ2-7	TRBV10-3	-
CASSPSTGPEQYF	TRBJ2-7	TRBV18	-
CAWNFNGANVLTF	TRBJ2-6	TRBV30	-
CATKAWNRFGYGYTF	TRBJ1-2	TRBV24-1	-
CSVGQAPYEQYF	TRBJ2-7	TRBV29-1	-
CASSQRLGGTEAFF	TRBJ1-1	TRBV27	-
CASRGGATNEKLFF	TRBJ1-4	TRBV5-1	-
CATSVRDSPLHF	TRBJ1-6	TRBV15	-
CASSAETSFQETQYF	TRBJ2-5	TRBV27	-
CASSKLRQGTVGEQYF	TRBJ2-7	TRBV21-1	-
CASSLVAGSLYEQYF	TRBJ2-7	TRBV11-2	-
CASRRRGAEETQYF	TRBJ2-5	TRBV2	TRBD2